Given below is one T cell receptor beta chain in context. The antigen this receptor binds is unknown. No base quality information exists; no much larger clone differs at one position. To demonstrate the VDJtools post-analysis software, the study profiled TCR beta repertoires from the peripheral blood of about a dozen young patients with multiple sclerosis. Multiple sclerosis patients were children and adolescents aged roughly 6 to 16 years. This record belongs to a study of post-analysis software for immune sequencing data (dated by TCRdb to between 2015 and 2016). Context from the whole study: Disease courses on record covered relapsing-remitting, secondary progressive and progressive-relapsing multiple sclerosis, though some patients had no subtype annotation. A subset of samples was prepared in parallel using single-end sample barcoding, then pooled and co-amplified after Illumina adapter ligation. The multiple sclerosis patient repertoires were compared with some twelve previously published healthy control repertoires from donors aged about 6 to 26 years. Study-level results and caveats: Strong co-clustering of samples prepared in the same batch was shown by direct clustering with F measure, prompting a batch-effect correction. The multiple sclerosis patient group was slightly younger than the control group. Compared with controls, multiple sclerosis patients had significantly lower normalized Chao1 diversity, a finding suggesting substantial peripheral T-cell clonal expansion.

Receptors were amplified or captured by PCR. The data were produced on an Illumina HiSeq 2500. Unique molecular identifiers were incorporated into TCR beta cDNA libraries to reduce PCR and sequencing biases. Approximately 500,000 cDNA molecules were obtained for every 1 to 10 million input T cells, so each molecule roughly corresponded to one T cell. Patient libraries were prepared and sequenced with the same protocol used for the earlier healthy control dataset. Samples belonging to the same batch were prepared together, multiplexed and sequenced on a shared HiSeq lane. On the study's bioinformatics: MIGEC was used to process the raw barcoded reads, and molecular identifier groups with only a single read were discarded before consensus assembly and CDR3 extraction. VDJtools was used for post-analysis of the clonotype tables, with diversity normalized by down-sampling every dataset to the smallest sample size. To correct batch-related cross-sample contamination, repertoire overlap clustering matched CDR3 amino acid sequences but not nucleotide sequences. TCRdb itself trimmed the public reads at Q25 with fastp, ran MiXCR and retained productive beta chains. Every CDR3 protein is listed once, alongside the most common genes and DNA of its rows. TCRdb, rather than the study authors, made the V and J calls. In this sample the table shows approximately 400,000 distinct CDR3 sequences, around 33% of which occur a single time. Jointly, the top ten make up around 15% of the sample.

The receptor was derived from a girl between 10 and 17 years old with multiple sclerosis. Sequencing was performed on blood.

The CDR3 corresponds to CSAREGAVVTSYNSPLHF. The DNA reads TGCAGTGCTAGAGAAGGGGCAGTCGTCACCTCCTATAATTCACCCCTCCACTTT. Recombination connected TRBV20-1 to TRBJ1-6; the D region possibly corresponds to TRBD1 (5 bases align). V is clipped by 0 bases and J by 0 bases, and the sequence between their germline boundaries is 15 bases long. Including the terminal cysteine and phenylalanine, the CDR3 comprises 18 residues. The retained sequence is limited to the CDR3, 54 bases, with the frame set at the first base. CDR1 DFQATT and CDR2 SNEGSKA were looked up in the germline V gene (reference sequence).